These T cell receptor beta chains were read from a single sample in a study of T cells in Graves' hyperthyroidism and ophthalmopathy. TCRdb reprocessed the multiplex PCR reads via MiXCR and lists one record per CDR3 protein. The sample comprises a few hundred thousand distinct CDR3 sequences, about 15% of which are singletons, and roughly 7.3% rests with the top ten. What was sequenced was blood. These receptors were taken from a woman aged 25 to 45 with Graves' hyperthyroidism. CDR3s include the opening cysteine and the closing phenylalanine or tryptophan. D genes are given only for firm matches. The size entry is marked missing in some rows and otherwise reads once, few, many or a size class.

J,V,D,size,DNA,CDR3
TRBJ2-7,TRBV2,.,many,TGTGCCAGCACGGTCTTAGGGGGAGCTTACGAGCAGTACTTC,CASTVLGGAYEQYF
TRBJ2-1,TRBV4-2,.,few,TGTGCCAGCAGCCAAGAAGGTCTAGCGAGGTACAATGAGCAGTTCTTC,CASSQEGLARYNEQFF
TRBJ1-2,TRBV20-1,TRBD1,few,TGCAGTGCCCTGGGACAGGGGATCTATGGCTACACCTTC,CSALGQGIYGYTF
TRBJ2-3,TRBV4-3,.,few,TGCGCCAGCAGCCAAGAAAACAGGGAACCAGATACGCAGTATTTT,CASSQENREPDTQYF
TRBJ2-2,TRBV20-1,TRBD1,.,TGCAGTGCTAGACGGGGACAGTTAACCGGGGAGCTGTTTTTT,CSARRGQLTGELFF
TRBJ2-7,TRBV7-8,TRBD1,once,TGTGCCAGCAGCCAAGGGACAGGGGTATGGCCGCCGCCCTACGAGCAGTACTTC,CASSQGTGVWPPPYEQYF
TRBJ2-7,TRBV6-2/TRBV6-3,.,.,TGTGCCAGCAGTTACCGGGCCGGTACCTACGAGCAGTACTTC,CASSYRAGTYEQYF
TRBJ1-1,TRBV7-9,TRBD1,.,TGTGCCAGCAGTCGCGCCGGGACAGGGGTGAACACTGAAGCTTTCTTT,CASSRAGTGVNTEAFF
TRBJ2-7,TRBV6-5,.,few,TGTGCCAGCAGTTACTCCAGGACAGAAGGGTCCTCCTACGAGCAGTACTTC,CASSYSRTEGSSYEQYF
TRBJ2-1,TRBV7-3,.,many,TGTGCCAGCAGCTCAGACCGTTTAGCGCGGGAGCAGTTCTTC,CASSSDRLAREQFF
TRBJ1-1,TRBV11-2,.,many,TGTGCCAGCAGCTTAGTAGTACGGGGCACTGAAGCTTTCTTT,CASSLVVRGTEAFF
TRBJ2-3,TRBV7-9,.,many,TGTGCCAGCAGCTCTACCGACGGCACAGATACGCAGTATTTT,CASSSTDGTDTQYF
TRBJ1-2,TRBV28,.,.,TGTGCCAGCGTCAGGTTATGGGGCTACACCTTC,CASVRLWGYTF
TRBJ2-5,TRBV7-9,.,many,TGTGCCAGCAGCTTAATACCAGAGACCCAGTACTTC,CASSLIPETQYF
TRBJ2-1,TRBV30,.,few,TGTGCCTGCCGGACTCGCGGGCAGTTCTTC,CACRTRGQFF
TRBJ2-7,TRBV10-3,.,few,TGTGCCAACGCCGGGACTGAGACCTACGAGCAGTACTTC,CANAGTETYEQYF
TRBJ2-3,TRBV25-1,TRBD1,.,TGTGCCAGCAGTGGTTTCGGGCCGCGGGACAGGGAGTTAGATACGCAGTATTTT,CASSGFGPRDRELDTQYF
TRBJ2-7,TRBV19,.,.,TGTGCCAGTAGTATAGATGCGAAGGGTCCCTACGAGCAGTACTTC,CASSIDAKGPYEQYF
TRBJ2-7,TRBV5-1,.,many,TGCGCCAGCAGCTTTACGGGAAGTACCTACGAGCAGTACTTC,CASSFTGSTYEQYF
TRBJ2-1,TRBV7-9,.,.,TGTGCCAGCAGCTTAGTCCGAGCGGACCTACAAAAGAACAATGAGCAGTTCTTC,CASSLVRADLQKNNEQFF
TRBJ2-7,TRBV6-1,TRBD1,.,TGTGCCAGCACCAGGACAGGGGACTCCTACGAGCAGTACTTC,CASTRTGDSYEQYF
TRBJ2-7,TRBV27,.,.,TGTGCCAGCAGTCCAGGGTATCGTGGCGAGCAGTACTTC,CASSPGYRGEQYF
TRBJ1-1,TRBV10-3,TRBD1,few,TGTGCCATCAGGGGACAGGGTTGGAGCACTGAAGCTTTCTTT,CAIRGQGWSTEAFF
TRBJ1-4,TRBV29-1,TRBD1,.,TGCAGCGTTACGACTGAACAGGGGGGCGTAACAGTTAATGAAAAACTGTTTTTT,CSVTTEQGGVTVNEKLFF
TRBJ2-4,TRBV2,TRBD1,many,TGTGCCAGCAGTGATTACGGGACAGGTTTCTCTAACATTCAGTACTTC,CASSDYGTGFSNIQYF
TRBJ1-6,TRBV19,TRBD1,.,TGTGCCAGTAGGCGGACAGGGGGACGGAATAATTCACCCCTCCACTTT,CASRRTGGRNNSPLHF
TRBJ2-1,TRBV5-6,.,many,TGTGCCAGCAGCTCGACCCTCACGGACCTTCGGAAGGATGAGCAGTTCTTC,CASSSTLTDLRKDEQFF
TRBJ2-1,TRBV5-4,TRBD2,few,TGTGCCAGCAGCTCCGCTAGCGGGAGGATCGGGCAGTTCTTC,CASSSASGRIGQFF
TRBJ2-5,TRBV6-6,.,many,TGTGCCAGCAGTTACTCGATCAGAGGTCTGGAGACCCAGTACTTC,CASSYSIRGLETQYF
TRBJ1-2,TRBV10-3,TRBD1,many,TGTGCCATCAGTGAGCGGACAGGGGGCTATGGCTACACCTTC,CAISERTGGYGYTF
TRBJ2-3,TRBV10-3,.,.,TGTGCCATCAGTGAAAGAGGCGTACGGGGAGATACGCAGTATTTT,CAISERGVRGDTQYF
TRBJ2-3,TRBV19,.,few,TGTGCCGCCGGTTCACAGGGAACAGATACGCAGTATTTT,CAAGSQGTDTQYF
TRBJ2-3,TRBV10-3,TRBD1,.,TGTGCCGTCACGATGACAGGGGGGGATACGCAGTATTTT,CAVTMTGGDTQYF
TRBJ2-7,TRBV20-1,TRBD1,many,TGCAGTGCTAGGGATGGACAGGTCTACGAGCAGTACTTC,CSARDGQVYEQYF
TRBJ2-2,TRBV5-4,TRBD1,.,TGTGCCAGCAGCCCGGGACAGATAAACACCGGGGAGCTGTTTTTT,CASSPGQINTGELFF
TRBJ1-4,TRBV4-1,.,.,TGCGCCAGCAGCCAACTACAGGCTGCAACTAATGAAAAACTGTTTTTT,CASSQLQAATNEKLFF
TRBJ2-7,TRBV4-3,TRBD2,many,TGCGCCAGCAGCCAAGATCTTAGCGGGAGTATAGAGCAGTACTTC,CASSQDLSGSIEQYF
TRBJ2-1,TRBV29-1,.,few,TGCAGCGTTGAACCCGATATCCTAAGTTACAATGAGCAGTTCTTC,CSVEPDILSYNEQFF
TRBJ1-1,TRBV2,.,many,TGTGCCAGCAGTGTGCAGGGTGAGGGGAACACTGAAGCTTTCTTT,CASSVQGEGNTEAFF
TRBJ1-2,TRBV7-2,.,few,TGTGCCAGCAGCTTAGGGACGGCAGTTTGGGGCTACACCTTC,CASSLGTAVWGYTF
TRBJ2-1,TRBV15,.,.,TGTGCCACCAGCAGAGATCCCGGGACCACCAATGAGCAGTTCTTC,CATSRDPGTTNEQFF
TRBJ2-7,TRBV6-5,TRBD2,few,TGTGCCAGCAGTTACTTGGGACTAGATTTCTACGAGCAGTACTTC,CASSYLGLDFYEQYF
TRBJ2-1,TRBV5-1,TRBD2,many,TGCGCCAGCAGGTTCGCCATAGCGGGAGAGGGGAATGAGCAGTTCTTC,CASRFAIAGEGNEQFF
TRBJ1-1,TRBV12-3/TRBV12-4,.,many,TGTGCCAGCGGGATGAACACTGAAGCTTTCTTT,CASGMNTEAFF
TRBJ2-3,TRBV19,TRBD2,.,TGTGCCAGTAGTCCGGACTTTGCGGGAGACACCACAGATACGCAGTATTTT,CASSPDFAGDTTDTQYF
TRBJ1-1,TRBV3-1,.,many,TGTGCCAGCAGCCAAGAGGTGACCCCGAACACTGAAGCTTTCTTT,CASSQEVTPNTEAFF
TRBJ2-7,TRBV27,.,many,TGTGCCAGCAGTCTGACTAGTCGGTACTACGAGCAGTACTTC,CASSLTSRYYEQYF
TRBJ2-5,TRBV7-2,.,many,TGTGCCAGCAGCTTCCGGCCGGAGACCCAGTACTTC,CASSFRPETQYF
TRBJ2-7,TRBV30,.,many,TGTGCCTGGACTATGGTAGGGCCCGAGCAGTACTTC,CAWTMVGPEQYF
TRBJ2-1,TRBV7-9,TRBD1,many,TGTGCCAGCAGCTCCCGACAGGGCTACAATGAGCAGTTCTTC,CASSSRQGYNEQFF
TRBJ1-6,TRBV11-3,TRBD1,.,TGTGCCAGCAGCTTAAGACAGGGGACTTCACCCCTCCACTTT,CASSLRQGTSPLHF
TRBJ2-1,TRBV3-1,.,many,TGTGCCAGCAGCCAAGGATGGGCCGTCTCCTACAATGAGCAGTTCTTC,CASSQGWAVSYNEQFF